The rows below give T cell receptor beta chains drawn from one sample of a study of T cells in Graves' hyperthyroidism and ophthalmopathy. TCRdb reanalysed the multiplex PCR reads using MiXCR and keeps one entry per CDR3 protein. This repertoire shows about 260,000 distinct CDR3 sequences, about a sixth found once; its top ten account for approximately 30%. Material: blood. Every receptor here comes from a young woman with Graves' ophthalmopathy. Both conserved end residues are part of each CDR3. A D gene is named only where the DNA matches it firmly. The size field is filled for only some rows; it gives once, few, many or a size class.

v_gene: TRBV12-3/TRBV12-4
j_gene: TRBJ1-1
d_gene: .
abundance: many
CDR3aa: CASSLGKGTEAFF
CDR3nt: TGTGCCAGCAGTTTGGGTAAGGGCACTGAAGCTTTCTTT

v_gene: TRBV7-8
j_gene: TRBJ2-1
d_gene: TRBD2
abundance: many
CDR3aa: CASSLDAAGGFSDEQFF
CDR3nt: TGTGCCAGCAGCTTAGATGCAGCGGGAGGGTTCAGCGATGAGCAGTTCTTC

v_gene: TRBV28
j_gene: TRBJ1-2
d_gene: .
abundance: many
CDR3aa: CASSWSPRGNYGYTF
CDR3nt: TGTGCCAGCAGTTGGTCTCCGCGCGGCAACTATGGCTACACCTTC

v_gene: TRBV19
j_gene: TRBJ1-5
d_gene: TRBD1
abundance: .
CDR3aa: CASSNRTGIYSNQPQHF
CDR3nt: TGTGCCAGTAGTAACCGGACAGGGATTTATAGCAATCAGCCCCAGCATTTT

v_gene: TRBV10-3
j_gene: TRBJ1-2
d_gene: .
abundance: many
CDR3aa: CAISEDRVGYTF
CDR3nt: TGTGCCATCAGTGAGGACCGTGTTGGCTACACCTTC

v_gene: TRBV7-2
j_gene: TRBJ1-2
d_gene: .
abundance: many
CDR3aa: CASSLSTANYGYTF
CDR3nt: TGTGCCAGCAGCTTATCAACAGCCAACTATGGCTACACCTTC

v_gene: TRBV6-2/TRBV6-3
j_gene: TRBJ2-2
d_gene: TRBD2
abundance: many
CDR3aa: CASTATSGSMLTGELFF
CDR3nt: TGTGCCAGCACCGCGACTAGCGGGAGTATGTTAACCGGGGAGCTGTTTTTT

v_gene: TRBV4-2
j_gene: TRBJ2-7
d_gene: .
abundance: many
CDR3aa: CASSQDIPNSSDEQYF
CDR3nt: TGTGCCAGCAGCCAAGATATCCCCAACTCGTCCGACGAGCAGTACTTC

v_gene: TRBV30
j_gene: TRBJ2-7
d_gene: .
abundance: many
CDR3aa: CAWKFTVSTYEQYF
CDR3nt: TGTGCCTGGAAATTCACAGTGTCAACCTACGAGCAGTACTTC

v_gene: TRBV3-1
j_gene: TRBJ1-6
d_gene: .
abundance: many
CDR3aa: CASSPPGHNNSPLHF
CDR3nt: TGTGCCAGCAGCCCACCGGGACACAATAATTCACCCCTCCACTTT

v_gene: TRBV27
j_gene: TRBJ1-1
d_gene: .
abundance: many
CDR3aa: CASRPSRADGAFF
CDR3nt: TGTGCCAGCAGACCTTCAAGGGCCGACGGGGCTTTCTTT

v_gene: TRBV6-1
j_gene: TRBJ2-7
d_gene: .
abundance: many
CDR3aa: CASTPGTYEQYF
CDR3nt: TGTGCCAGCACCCCCGGGACCTACGAGCAGTACTTC

v_gene: TRBV4-1
j_gene: TRBJ1-2
d_gene: TRBD1
abundance: .
CDR3aa: CASSYTRDRKNYGYTF
CDR3nt: TGCGCCAGCAGCTACACCCGGGACAGGAAAAACTATGGCTACACCTTC

v_gene: TRBV24-1
j_gene: TRBJ2-1
d_gene: .
abundance: .
CDR3aa: CATSDYTGFNEQFF
CDR3nt: TGTGCCACCAGTGATTACACAGGCTTCAATGAGCAGTTCTTC

v_gene: TRBV6-1
j_gene: TRBJ2-1
d_gene: .
abundance: .
CDR3aa: CASTKGLGQFF
CDR3nt: TGTGCCAGCACCAAGGGTCTCGGGCAGTTCTTC

v_gene: TRBV4-1
j_gene: TRBJ1-1
d_gene: .
abundance: many
CDR3aa: CASSQDRYTEAFF
CDR3nt: TGCGCCAGCAGCCAAGACCGGTACACTGAAGCTTTCTTT

v_gene: TRBV12-3/TRBV12-4
j_gene: TRBJ2-3
d_gene: TRBD2
abundance: .
CDR3aa: CASSYRTSGGPTDTQYF
CDR3nt: TGTGCCAGCAGTTATCGGACTAGCGGGGGGCCCACAGATACGCAGTATTTT

v_gene: TRBV11-2
j_gene: TRBJ2-1
d_gene: .
abundance: many
CDR3aa: CASSLAGEQFF
CDR3nt: TGTGCCAGCAGCTTAGCCGGTGAGCAGTTCTTC

v_gene: TRBV2
j_gene: TRBJ1-1
d_gene: .
abundance: .
CDR3aa: CASSESGGDTEAFF
CDR3nt: TGTGCCAGCAGTGAATCCGGGGGGGACACTGAAGCTTTCTTT

v_gene: TRBV12-3/TRBV12-4
j_gene: TRBJ2-1
d_gene: TRBD1
abundance: .
CDR3aa: CASLGTGGPLNEQFF
CDR3nt: TGTGCCAGTCTTGGGACAGGGGGACCTTTGAATGAGCAGTTCTTC

v_gene: TRBV30
j_gene: TRBJ2-2
d_gene: .
abundance: many
CDR3aa: CAWSVSGSTGELFF
CDR3nt: TGTGCCTGGAGTGTATCAGGGTCCACCGGGGAGCTGTTTTTT

v_gene: TRBV18
j_gene: TRBJ2-3
d_gene: TRBD2
abundance: many
CDR3aa: CASSPSGGGRDTQYF
CDR3nt: TGTGCCAGCTCCCCTAGCGGGGGGGGACGGGATACGCAGTATTTT

v_gene: TRBV30
j_gene: TRBJ1-6
d_gene: .
abundance: many
CDR3aa: CAWSGSSLHF
CDR3nt: TGTGCCTGGAGTGGTAGCTCCCTCCACTTT

v_gene: TRBV7-2
j_gene: TRBJ2-2
d_gene: .
abundance: many
CDR3aa: CASSLDILGELFF
CDR3nt: TGTGCCAGCAGCTTAGATATCCTGGGGGAGCTGTTTTTT